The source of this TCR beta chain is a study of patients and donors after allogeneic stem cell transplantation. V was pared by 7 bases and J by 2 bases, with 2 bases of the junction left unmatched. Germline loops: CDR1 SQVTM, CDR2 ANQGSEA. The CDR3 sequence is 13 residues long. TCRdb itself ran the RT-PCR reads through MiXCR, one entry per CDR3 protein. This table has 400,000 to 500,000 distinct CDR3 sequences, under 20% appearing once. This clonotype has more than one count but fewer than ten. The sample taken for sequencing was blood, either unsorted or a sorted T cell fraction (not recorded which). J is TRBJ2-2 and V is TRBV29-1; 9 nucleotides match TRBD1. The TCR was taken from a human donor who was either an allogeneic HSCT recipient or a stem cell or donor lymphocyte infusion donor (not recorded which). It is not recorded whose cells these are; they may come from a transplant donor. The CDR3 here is CSADRGNTGELFF. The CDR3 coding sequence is TGCAGCGCGGACAGGGGTAACACCGGGGAGCTGTTTTTT.